This TCR beta chain was sequenced for a study of blood T cell repertoires in COVID-19. Study context: Italy, Spain and the United States were the sources of the convalescent and acute COVID-19 samples. In each case, the material was cDNA or gDNA derived from T cells, B-cell-depleted T cells, or PBMCs.

Per the study methods: For nucleated cells, counts were estimated from reference gene primer amplification. Sequencing was performed with immunoSEQ multiplex PCR; in TCRdb, only in-frame clones are kept and a portion is missing. The V and J calls and clone size come from that table; D and trimming were worked out from the DNA. The sample shows some 150,000 clones, around nine tenths of them seen only once. The CDR3 length is 14 residues. V lost 2 bases and J 9 bases, leaving 14 bases between the germline ends. The germline V gene encodes CDR1 SGDLS and CDR2 YYNGEE. This clone was observed a single time.

The V gene is TRBV9, the J gene TRBJ2-2; D gene unclear. This clonotype was obtained from a woman aged 45-65 years with active or convalescent COVID-19. The sequencing input was peripheral blood. Here the CDR3 reads CASSVAFDARELFF. In DNA form, the CDR3 reads TGTGCCAGCAGCGTTGCGTTTGATGCCCGGGAGCTGTTTTTT.